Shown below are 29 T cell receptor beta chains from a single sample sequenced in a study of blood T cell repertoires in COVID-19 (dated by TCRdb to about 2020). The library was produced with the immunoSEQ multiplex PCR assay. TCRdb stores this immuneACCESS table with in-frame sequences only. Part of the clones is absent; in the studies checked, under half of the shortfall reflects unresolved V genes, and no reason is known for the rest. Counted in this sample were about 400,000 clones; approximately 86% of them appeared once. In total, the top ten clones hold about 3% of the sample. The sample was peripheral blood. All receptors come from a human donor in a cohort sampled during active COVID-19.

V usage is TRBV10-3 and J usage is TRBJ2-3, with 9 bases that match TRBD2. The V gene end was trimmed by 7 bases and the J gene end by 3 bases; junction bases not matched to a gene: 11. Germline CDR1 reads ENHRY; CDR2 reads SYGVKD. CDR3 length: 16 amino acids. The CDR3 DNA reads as TGTGCCATCAATAGTAAAACGACTAGCGGTACAGATACGCAGTATTTT. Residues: CAINSKTTSGTDTQYF.

The CDR3 DNA follows: TGTGCCAGCGGGACTAGCGGAAACTCCTACGAGCAGTACTTC. Its translation is CASGTSGNSYEQYF. This chain joins TRBV3-1 (or the pseudogene TRBV3-2) and TRBJ2-7; 11 bases are shared with TRBD2. CDR3 length equals 14 residues. V lost 8 bases, J lost 0 bases, and 3 bases stayed unmatched. CDR1 is LGHDT, CDR2 YNNKEL, per germline (reference sequence).

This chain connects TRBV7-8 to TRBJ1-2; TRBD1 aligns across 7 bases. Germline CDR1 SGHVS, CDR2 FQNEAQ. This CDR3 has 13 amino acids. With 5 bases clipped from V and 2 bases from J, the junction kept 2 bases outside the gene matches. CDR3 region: CASSRGQNYGYTF. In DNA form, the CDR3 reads TGTGCCAGCAGCAGGGGACAGAACTATGGCTACACCTTC.

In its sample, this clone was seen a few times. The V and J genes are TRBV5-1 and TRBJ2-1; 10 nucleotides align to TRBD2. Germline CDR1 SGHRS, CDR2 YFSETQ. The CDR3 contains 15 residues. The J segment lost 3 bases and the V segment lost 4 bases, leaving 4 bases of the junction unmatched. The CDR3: CASSPIAGGYNEQFF. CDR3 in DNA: TGCGCCAGCAGCCCGATAGCGGGAGGCTACAATGAGCAGTTCTTC. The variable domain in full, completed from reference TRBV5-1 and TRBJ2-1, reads KAGVTQTPRYLIKTRGQQVTLSCSPISGHRSVSWYQQTPGQGLQFLFEYFSETQRNKGNFPGRFSGRQFSNSRSEMNVSTLELGDSALYLCASSPIAGGYNEQFFGPGTRLTVL.

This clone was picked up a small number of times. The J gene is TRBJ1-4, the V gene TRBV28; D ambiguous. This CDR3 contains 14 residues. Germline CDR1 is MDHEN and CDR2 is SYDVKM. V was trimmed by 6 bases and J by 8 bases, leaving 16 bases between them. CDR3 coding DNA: TGTGCCAGCAGCCCCGGCGGGGAAGGAGAAAAACTGTTTTTT. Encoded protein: CASSPGGEGEKLFF.

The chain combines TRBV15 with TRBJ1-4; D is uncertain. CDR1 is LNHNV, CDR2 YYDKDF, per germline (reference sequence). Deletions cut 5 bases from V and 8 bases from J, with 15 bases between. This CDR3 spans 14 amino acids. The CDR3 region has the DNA TGTGCCACCAGCCCTCCCCCGGCGGGCGAAAAACTGTTTTTT. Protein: CATSPPPAGEKLFF.

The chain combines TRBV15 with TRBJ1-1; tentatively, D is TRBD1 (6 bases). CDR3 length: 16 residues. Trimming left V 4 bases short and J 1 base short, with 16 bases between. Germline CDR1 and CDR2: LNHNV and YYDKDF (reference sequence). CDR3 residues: CATSKGPGGPNTEAFF. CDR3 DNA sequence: TGTGCCACCAGCAAGGGGCCGGGGGGGCCGAACACTGAAGCTTTCTTT.

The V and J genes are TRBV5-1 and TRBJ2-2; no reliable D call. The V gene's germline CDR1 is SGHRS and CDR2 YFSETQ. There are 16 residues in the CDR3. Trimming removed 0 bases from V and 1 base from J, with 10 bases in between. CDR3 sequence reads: CASSLDLAENTGELFF. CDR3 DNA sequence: TGCGCCAGCAGCTTGGATTTGGCGGAGAACACCGGGGAGCTGTTTTTT.

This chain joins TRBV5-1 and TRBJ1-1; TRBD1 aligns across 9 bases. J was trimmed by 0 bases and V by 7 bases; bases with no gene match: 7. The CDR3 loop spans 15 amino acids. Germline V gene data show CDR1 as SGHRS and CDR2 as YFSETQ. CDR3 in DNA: TGCGCCAGCGAGCCGACAGGGGGGTTGAACACTGAAGCTTTCTTT. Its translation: CASEPTGGLNTEAFF.

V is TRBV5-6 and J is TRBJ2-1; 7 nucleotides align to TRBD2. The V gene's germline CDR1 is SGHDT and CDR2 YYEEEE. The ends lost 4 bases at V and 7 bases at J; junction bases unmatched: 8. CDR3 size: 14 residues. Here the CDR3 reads CASSRRASGNEQFF. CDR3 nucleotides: TGTGCCAGCAGCCGCAGGGCTAGCGGTAATGAGCAGTTCTTC.

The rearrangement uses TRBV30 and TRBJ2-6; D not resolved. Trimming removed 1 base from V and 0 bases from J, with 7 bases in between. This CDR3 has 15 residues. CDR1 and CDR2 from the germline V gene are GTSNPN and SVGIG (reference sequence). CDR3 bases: TGTGCCTGGAGTGGACTGAGCTCTGGGGCCAACGTCCTGACTTTC. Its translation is CAWSGLSSGANVLTF. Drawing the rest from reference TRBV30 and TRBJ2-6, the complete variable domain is SQTIHQWPATLVQPVGSPLSLECTVEGTSNPNLYWYRQAAGRGLQLLFYSVGIGQISSEVPQNLSASRPQDRQFILSSKKLLLSDSGFYLCAWSGLSSGANVLTFGAGSRLTVL.

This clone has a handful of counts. This chain's CDR3 is CAILTSGSSEQYF. CDR3 sequence (DNA): TGTGCCATCTTGACTAGCGGGAGTAGCGAGCAGTACTTC. The rearrangement joins TRBV10-3 to TRBJ2-7; 12 positions match TRBD2. The V gene's germline CDR1 is ENHRY and CDR2 SYGVKD. V was pared by 8 bases and J by 6 bases, with 5 bases of the junction left unmatched. The CDR3 consists of 13 residues.

CDR3 in amino acids: CASSLTLFPARDNSPLHF. The CDR3 DNA reads as TGTGCCAGCAGCTTAACCCTTTTCCCTGCCAGGGATAATTCACCCCTCCACTTT. V gene TRBV7-3 combines with J gene TRBJ1-6; D perhaps matches TRBD1 (5 bases). CDR1 SGHTA and CDR2 FQGTGA come from the germline V gene. Trimming left V 0 bases short and J 5 bases short, with 17 bases between. CDR3 length equals 18 residues.

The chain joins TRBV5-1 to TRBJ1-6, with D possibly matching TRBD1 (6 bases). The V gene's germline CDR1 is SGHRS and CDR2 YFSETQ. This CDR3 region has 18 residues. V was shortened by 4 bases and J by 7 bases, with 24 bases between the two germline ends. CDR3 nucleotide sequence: TGCGCCAGCAGCAGGGATCCGGGGGGCAAGGCTGGGAATTCACCCCTCCACTTT. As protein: CASSRDPGGKAGNSPLHF.

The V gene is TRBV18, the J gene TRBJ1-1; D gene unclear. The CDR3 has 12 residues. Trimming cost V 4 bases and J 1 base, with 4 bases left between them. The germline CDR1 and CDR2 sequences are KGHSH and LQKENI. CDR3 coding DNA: TGTGCCAGCTCACTCTGGAACACTGAAGCTTTCTTT. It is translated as CASSLWNTEAFF.

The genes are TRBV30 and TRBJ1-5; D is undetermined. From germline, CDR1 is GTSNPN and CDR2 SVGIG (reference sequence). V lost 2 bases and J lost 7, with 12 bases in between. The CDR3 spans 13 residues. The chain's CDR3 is CAWSFLGRQPQHF. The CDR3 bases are TGTGCCTGGAGTTTTCTAGGAAGACAGCCCCAGCATTTT.

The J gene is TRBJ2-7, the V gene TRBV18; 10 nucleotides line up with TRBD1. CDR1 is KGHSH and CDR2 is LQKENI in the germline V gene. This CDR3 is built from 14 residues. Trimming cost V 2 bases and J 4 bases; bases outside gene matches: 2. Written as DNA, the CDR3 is TGTGCCAGCTCACCAGGGGGACAGGGGTACGAGCAGTACTTC. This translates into CASSPGGQGYEQYF.

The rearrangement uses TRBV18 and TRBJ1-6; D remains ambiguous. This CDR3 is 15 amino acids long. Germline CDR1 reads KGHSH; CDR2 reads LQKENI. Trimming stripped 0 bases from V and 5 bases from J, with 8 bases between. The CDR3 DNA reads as TGTGCCAGCTCACCACCGTACCTAAATAATTCACCCCTCCACTTT. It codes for CASSPPYLNNSPLHF. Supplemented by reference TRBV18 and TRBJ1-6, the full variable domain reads NAGVMQNPRHLVRRRGQEARLRCSPMKGHSHVYWYRQLPEEGLKFMVYLQKENIIDESGMPKERFSAEFPKEGPSILRIQQVVRGDSAAYFCASSPPYLNNSPLHFGNGTRLTVT.

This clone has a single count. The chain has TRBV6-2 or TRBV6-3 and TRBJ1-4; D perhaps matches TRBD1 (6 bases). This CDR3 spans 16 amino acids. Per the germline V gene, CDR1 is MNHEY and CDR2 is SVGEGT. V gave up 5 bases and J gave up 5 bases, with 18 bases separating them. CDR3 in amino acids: CASSQNPGVGNEKLFF. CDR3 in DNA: TGTGCCAGCAGTCAGAACCCAGGGGTTGGAAATGAAAAACTGTTTTTT.

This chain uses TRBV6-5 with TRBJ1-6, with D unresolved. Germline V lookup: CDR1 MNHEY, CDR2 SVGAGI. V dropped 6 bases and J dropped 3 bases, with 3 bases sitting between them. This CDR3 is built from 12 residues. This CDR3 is CASRRYNSPLHF. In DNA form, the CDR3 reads TGTGCCAGCAGGCGCTATAATTCACCCCTCCACTTT.

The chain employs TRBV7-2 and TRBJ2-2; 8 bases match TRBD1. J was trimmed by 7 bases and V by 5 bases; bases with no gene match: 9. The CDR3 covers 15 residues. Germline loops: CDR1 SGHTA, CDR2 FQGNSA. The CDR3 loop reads CASSLQQGGGGELFF. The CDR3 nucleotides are TGTGCCAGCAGCCTACAACAGGGGGGTGGCGGGGAGCTGTTTTTT.

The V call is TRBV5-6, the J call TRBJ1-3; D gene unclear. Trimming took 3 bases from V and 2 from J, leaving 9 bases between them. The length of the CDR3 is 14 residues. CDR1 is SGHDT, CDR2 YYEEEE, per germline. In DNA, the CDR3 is TGTGCCAGCAGCTCCGGGGATCCTGGAAACACCATATATTTT. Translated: CASSSGDPGNTIYF.

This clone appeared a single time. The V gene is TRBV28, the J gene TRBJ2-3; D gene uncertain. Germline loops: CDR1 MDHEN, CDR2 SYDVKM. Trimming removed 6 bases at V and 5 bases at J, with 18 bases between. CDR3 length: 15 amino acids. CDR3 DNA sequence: TGTGCCAGCAGCCTGAACGGCCTAGGTAGAGATACGCAGTATTTT. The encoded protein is CASSLNGLGRDTQYF.

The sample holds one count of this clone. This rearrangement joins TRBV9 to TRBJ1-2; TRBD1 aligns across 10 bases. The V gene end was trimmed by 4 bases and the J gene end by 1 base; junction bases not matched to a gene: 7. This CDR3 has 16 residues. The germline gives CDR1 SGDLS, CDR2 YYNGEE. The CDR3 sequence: CASSSTTGGLNYGYTF. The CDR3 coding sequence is TGTGCCAGCAGCTCGACGACAGGGGGCCTTAACTATGGCTACACCTTC.

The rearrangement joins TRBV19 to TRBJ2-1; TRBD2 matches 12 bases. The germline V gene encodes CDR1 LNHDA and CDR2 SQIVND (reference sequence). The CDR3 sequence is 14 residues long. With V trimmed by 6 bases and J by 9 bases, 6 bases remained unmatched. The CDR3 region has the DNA TGTGCCAGTAGGGCTAGCGGGAGGGCCGGTGAGCAGTTCTTC. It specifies CASRASGRAGEQFF.

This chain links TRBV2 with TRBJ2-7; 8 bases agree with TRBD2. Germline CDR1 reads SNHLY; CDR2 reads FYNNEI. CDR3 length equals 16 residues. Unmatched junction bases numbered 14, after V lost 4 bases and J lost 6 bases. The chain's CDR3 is CASSVSSGRGSSEQYF. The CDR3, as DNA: TGTGCCAGCAGTGTATCCAGCGGGAGAGGGTCGAGCGAGCAGTACTTC.

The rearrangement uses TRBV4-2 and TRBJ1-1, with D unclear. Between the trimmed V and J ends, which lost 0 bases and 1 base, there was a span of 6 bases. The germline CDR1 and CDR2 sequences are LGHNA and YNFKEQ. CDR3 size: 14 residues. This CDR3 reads CASSQEAGNTEAFF. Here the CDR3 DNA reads TGTGCCAGCAGCCAAGAGGCAGGGAACACTGAAGCTTTCTTT.

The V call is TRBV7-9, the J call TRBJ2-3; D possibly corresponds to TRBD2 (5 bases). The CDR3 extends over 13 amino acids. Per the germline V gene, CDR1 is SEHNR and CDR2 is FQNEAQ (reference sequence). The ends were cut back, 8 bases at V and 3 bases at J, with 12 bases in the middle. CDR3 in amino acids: CASPRTDTDTQYF. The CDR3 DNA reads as TGTGCCAGCCCTCGGACTGATACAGATACGCAGTATTTT.

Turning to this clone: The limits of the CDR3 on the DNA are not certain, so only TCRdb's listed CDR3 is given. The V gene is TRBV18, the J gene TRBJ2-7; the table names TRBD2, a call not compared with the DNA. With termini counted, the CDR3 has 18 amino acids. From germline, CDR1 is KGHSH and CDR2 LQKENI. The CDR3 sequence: CASSSGADRTTVALWQYF.